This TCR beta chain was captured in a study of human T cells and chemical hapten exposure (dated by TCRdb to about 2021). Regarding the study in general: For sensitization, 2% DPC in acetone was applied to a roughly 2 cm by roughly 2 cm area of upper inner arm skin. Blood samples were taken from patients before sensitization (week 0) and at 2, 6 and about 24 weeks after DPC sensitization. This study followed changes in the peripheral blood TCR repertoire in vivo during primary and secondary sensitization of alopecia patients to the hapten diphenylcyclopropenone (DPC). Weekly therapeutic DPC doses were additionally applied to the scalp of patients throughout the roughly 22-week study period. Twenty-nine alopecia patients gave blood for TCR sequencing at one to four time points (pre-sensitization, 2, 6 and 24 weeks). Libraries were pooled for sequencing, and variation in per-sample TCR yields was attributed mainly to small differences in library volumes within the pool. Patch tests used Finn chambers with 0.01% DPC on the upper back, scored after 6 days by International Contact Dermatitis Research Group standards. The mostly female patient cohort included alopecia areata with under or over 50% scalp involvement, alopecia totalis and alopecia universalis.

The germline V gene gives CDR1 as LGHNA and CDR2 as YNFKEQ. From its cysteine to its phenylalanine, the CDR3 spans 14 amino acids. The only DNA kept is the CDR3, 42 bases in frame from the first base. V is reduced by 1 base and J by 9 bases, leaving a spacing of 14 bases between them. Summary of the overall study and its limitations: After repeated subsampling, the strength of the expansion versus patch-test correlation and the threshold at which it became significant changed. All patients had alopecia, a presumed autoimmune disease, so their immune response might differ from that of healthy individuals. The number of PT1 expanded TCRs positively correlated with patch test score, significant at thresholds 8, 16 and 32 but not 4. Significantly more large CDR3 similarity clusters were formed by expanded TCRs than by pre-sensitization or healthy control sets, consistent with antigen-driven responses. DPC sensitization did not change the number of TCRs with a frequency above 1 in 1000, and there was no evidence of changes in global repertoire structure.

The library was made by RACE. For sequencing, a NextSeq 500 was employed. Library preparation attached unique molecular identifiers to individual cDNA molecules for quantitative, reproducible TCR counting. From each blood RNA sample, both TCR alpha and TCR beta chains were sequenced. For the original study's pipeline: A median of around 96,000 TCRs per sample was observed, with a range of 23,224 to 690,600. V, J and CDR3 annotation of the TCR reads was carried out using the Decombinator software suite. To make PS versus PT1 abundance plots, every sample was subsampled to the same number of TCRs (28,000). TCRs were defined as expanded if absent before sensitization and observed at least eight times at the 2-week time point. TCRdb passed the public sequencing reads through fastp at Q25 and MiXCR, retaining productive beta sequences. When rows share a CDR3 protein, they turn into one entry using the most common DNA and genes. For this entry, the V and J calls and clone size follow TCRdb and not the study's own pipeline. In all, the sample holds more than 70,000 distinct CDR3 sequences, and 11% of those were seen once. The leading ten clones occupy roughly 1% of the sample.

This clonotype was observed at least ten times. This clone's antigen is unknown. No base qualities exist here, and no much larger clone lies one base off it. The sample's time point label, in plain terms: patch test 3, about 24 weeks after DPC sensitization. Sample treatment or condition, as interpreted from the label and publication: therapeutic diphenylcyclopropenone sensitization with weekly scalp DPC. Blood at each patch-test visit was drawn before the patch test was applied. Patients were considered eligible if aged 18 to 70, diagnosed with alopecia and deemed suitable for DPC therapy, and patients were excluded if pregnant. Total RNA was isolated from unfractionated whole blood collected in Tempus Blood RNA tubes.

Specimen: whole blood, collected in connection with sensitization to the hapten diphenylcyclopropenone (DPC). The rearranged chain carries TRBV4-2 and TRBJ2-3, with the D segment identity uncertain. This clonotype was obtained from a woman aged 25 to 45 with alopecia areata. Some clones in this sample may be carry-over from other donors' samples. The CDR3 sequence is CASSQVPRAETQYF. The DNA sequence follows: TGTGCCAGCAGCCAAGTTCCAAGGGCCGAAACGCAGTATTTT.